This TCR beta chain was obtained from a study of blood T cell repertoires in COVID-19. About the research overall: Samples taken during acute and convalescent COVID-19 were collected in the United States, Italy and Spain. T cells, B-cell-depleted T cells, or PBMCs supplied cDNA or gDNA.

The CDR3 has 13 amino acids. Trimming took off 6 bases at V and 1 base at J, with 9 bases between the two ends. Looked up from germline, CDR1 is MNHEY and CDR2 is SMNVEV (reference sequence). In the study's own analysis: Counts of nucleated cells, estimated from reference gene primer amplification, were obtained. Sequenced by immunoSEQ multiplex PCR; TCRdb stores in-frame clones only, minus some. V, J and clone size reflect that table, while D and trimming were determined from the DNA. This table holds 50,000 to 60,000 clones, around 83% found once. This clonotype was sampled from a man between 65 and 79 years old with active COVID-19. The gene calls are TRBV27 and TRBJ1-1; TRBD1 is a possible D gene (5 bases). Sequencing input: peripheral blood. The CDR3 sequence: CASSGTPNTEAFF. In nucleotides, the CDR3 is TGTGCCAGCAGCGGGACTCCGAACACTGAAGCTTTCTTT.